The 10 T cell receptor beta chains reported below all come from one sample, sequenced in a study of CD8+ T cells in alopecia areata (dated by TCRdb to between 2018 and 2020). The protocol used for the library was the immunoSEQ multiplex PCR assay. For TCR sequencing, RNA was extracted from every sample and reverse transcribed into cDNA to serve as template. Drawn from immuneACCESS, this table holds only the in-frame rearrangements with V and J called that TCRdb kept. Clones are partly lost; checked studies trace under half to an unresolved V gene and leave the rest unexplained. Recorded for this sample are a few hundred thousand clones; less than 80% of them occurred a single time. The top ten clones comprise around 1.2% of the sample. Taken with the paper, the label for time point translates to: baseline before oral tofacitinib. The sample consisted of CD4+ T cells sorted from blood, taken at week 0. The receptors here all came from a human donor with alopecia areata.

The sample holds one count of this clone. The CDR3 here is CSVNRGGLSEQYF. CDR3 DNA: TGCAGCGTAAACAGGGGTGGCTTGTCCGAGCAGTACTTC. The chain uses TRBV29-1 and TRBJ2-7; 7 bases line up with TRBD1. The germline V gene has CDR1 SQVTM and CDR2 ANQGSEA. CDR3 length: 13 residues. V shed 6 bases, J shed 6 bases, and the junction held 11 bases outside the gene matches.

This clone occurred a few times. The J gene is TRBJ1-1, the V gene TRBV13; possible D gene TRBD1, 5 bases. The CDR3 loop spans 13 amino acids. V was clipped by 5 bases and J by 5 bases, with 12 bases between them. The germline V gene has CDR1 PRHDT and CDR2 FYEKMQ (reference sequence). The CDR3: CASSTRRGTEAFF. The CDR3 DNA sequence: TGTGCCAGCAGCACAAGACGGGGGACTGAAGCTTTCTTT.

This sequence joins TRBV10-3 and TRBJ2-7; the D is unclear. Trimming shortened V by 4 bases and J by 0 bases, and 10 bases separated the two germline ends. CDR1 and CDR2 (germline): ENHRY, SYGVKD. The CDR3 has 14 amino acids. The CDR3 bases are TGTGCCATCAGTGGAGTCCAAAGCTCCTACGAGCAGTACTTC. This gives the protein CAISGVQSSYEQYF.

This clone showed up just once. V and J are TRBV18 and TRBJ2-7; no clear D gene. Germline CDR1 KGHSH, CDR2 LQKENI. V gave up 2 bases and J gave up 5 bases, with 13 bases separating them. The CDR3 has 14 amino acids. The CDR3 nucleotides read TGTGCCAGCTCACCAGCGGCGGTTTACCACGAGCAGTACTTC. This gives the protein CASSPAAVYHEQYF.

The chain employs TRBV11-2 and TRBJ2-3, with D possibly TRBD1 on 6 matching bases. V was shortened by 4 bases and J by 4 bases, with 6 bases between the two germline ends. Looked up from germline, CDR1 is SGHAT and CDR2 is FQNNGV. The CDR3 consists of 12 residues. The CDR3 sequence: CASSSGADTQYF. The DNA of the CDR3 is TGTGCCAGCAGCTCAGGGGCAGATACGCAGTATTTT.

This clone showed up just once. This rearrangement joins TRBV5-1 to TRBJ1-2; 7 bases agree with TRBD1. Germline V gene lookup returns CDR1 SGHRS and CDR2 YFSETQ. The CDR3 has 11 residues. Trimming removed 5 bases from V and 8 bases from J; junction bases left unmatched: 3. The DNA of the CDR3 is TGCGCCAGCAGGACAGGGAACGGCTACACCTTC. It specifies CASRTGNGYTF.

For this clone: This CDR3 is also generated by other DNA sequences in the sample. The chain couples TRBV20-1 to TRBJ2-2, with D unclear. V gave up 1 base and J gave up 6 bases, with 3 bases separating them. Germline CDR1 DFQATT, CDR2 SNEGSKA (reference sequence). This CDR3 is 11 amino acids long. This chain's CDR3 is CSARGAGELFF. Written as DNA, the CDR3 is TGCAGTGCTAGAGGGGCCGGGGAGCTGTTTTTT.

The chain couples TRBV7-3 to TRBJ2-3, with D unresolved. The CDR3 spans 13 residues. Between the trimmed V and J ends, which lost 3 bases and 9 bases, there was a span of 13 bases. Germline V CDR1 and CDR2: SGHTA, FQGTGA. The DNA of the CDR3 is TGTGCCAGCAGCTTCGACTTCCCCGACACGCAGTATTTT. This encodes CASSFDFPDTQYF.

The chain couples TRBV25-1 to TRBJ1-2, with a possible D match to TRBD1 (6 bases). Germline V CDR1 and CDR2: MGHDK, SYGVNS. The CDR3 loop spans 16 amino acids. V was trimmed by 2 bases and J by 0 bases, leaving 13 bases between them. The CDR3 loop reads CASSEAGQKANYGYTF. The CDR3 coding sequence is TGTGCCAGCAGTGAAGCTGGACAGAAGGCTAACTATGGCTACACCTTC.

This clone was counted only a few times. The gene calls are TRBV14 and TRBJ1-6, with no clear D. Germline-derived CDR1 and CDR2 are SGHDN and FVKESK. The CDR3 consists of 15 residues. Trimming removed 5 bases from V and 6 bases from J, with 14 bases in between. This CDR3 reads CASSTRTFRNSPLHF. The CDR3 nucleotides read TGTGCCAGCAGCACTCGGACGTTTCGTAATTCACCCCTCCACTTT.